This T cell receptor (beta chain) was documented in a study of a mutant IDH1 vaccine in newly diagnosed glioma. About the research overall: Among treated patients, 62.5% were male and 37.5% female, and mean age was approximately 43 years.

TCRdb keeps only in-frame clones here, not all; method: immunoSEQ multiplex PCR. The repertoire holds some 21,000 clones, under 85% seen once, with approximately 5% in the top ten. The CDR3 extends over 13 amino acids. Germline loops: CDR1 SQVTM, CDR2 ANQGSEA. The ends lost 4 bases at V and 3 bases at J; junction bases unmatched: 2. The time point here: baseline, week 1 (first vaccination visit). Treatment: pre-vaccination baseline after standard-of-care therapy. The chain has TRBV29-1 and TRBJ1-5; 8 nucleotides match TRBD1. This specimen consisted of PBMCs, obtained from a glioma patient treated with radiotherapy, temozolomide or both. This TCR came from a man aged 35-49 years with glioma. The CDR3 DNA sequence: TGCAGCGTTGTGGGACAGGACAATCAGCCCCAGCATTTT. It encodes CSVVGQDNQPQHF.